At least ten counts were recorded for the clone carrying this T cell receptor (beta chain). Its antigen is not known. TCR beta cDNA libraries had unique molecular identifiers. From the PCR reads, TCRdb called clonotypes with MiXCR, one entry per CDR3 protein. This table has about 200,000 distinct CDR3 sequences, 29% appearing once. The data were obtained in a study of post-analysis software for immune sequencing data. Study context: The disease courses spanned relapsing-remitting, secondary progressive and progressive-relapsing forms of multiple sclerosis.

Study-level results: Relative to controls, patients had about 5 TRBV segments at higher frequency, with TRBV5-6, TRBV5-1 and TRBV20-1 among these. When the samples were clustered directly with F measure, those that had been prepared in the same batch showed strong co-clustering.

J gave up 7 bases and V 4 bases, and 11 bases lay outside the gene matches. The V gene's germline CDR1 is LNHDA and CDR2 SQIVND (reference sequence). CDR3 size: 16 residues. The sequence was obtained from a girl aged 2-17 years with multiple sclerosis. The chain uses TRBV19 and TRBJ1-5; the match to TRBD1 covers 9 bases. Sequenced input: blood. The CDR3 region has the DNA TGTGCCAGTAGTACCCCGGGACAGGGTGTAGAACAGCCCCAGCATTTT. It yields the protein CASSTPGQGVEQPQHF.